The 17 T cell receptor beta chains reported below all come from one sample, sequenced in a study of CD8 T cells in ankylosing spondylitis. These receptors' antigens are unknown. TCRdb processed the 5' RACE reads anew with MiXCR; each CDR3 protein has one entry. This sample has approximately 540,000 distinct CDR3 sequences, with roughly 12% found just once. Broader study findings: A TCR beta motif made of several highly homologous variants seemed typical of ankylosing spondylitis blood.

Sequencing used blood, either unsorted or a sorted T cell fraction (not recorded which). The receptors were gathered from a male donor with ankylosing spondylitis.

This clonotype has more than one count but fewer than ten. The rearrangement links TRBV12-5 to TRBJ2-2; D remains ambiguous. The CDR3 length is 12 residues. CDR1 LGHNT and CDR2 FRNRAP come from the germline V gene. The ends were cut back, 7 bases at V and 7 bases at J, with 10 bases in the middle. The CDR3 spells CASVAPSGELFF. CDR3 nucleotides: TGTGCTAGTGTTGCCCCCAGCGGGGAGCTGTTTTTT. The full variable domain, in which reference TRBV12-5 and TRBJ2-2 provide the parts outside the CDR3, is DARVTQTPRHKVTEMGQEVTMRCQPILGHNTVFWYRQTMMQGLELLAYFRNRAPLDDSGMPKDRFSAEMPDATLATLKIQPSEPRDSAVYFCASVAPSGELFFGEGSRLTVL.

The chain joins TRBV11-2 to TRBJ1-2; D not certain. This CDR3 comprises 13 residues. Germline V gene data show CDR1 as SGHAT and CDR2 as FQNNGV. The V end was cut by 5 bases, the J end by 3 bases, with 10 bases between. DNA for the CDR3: TGTGCCAGCAGCCCCCACGGGGACTATGGCTACACCTTC. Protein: CASSPHGDYGYTF.

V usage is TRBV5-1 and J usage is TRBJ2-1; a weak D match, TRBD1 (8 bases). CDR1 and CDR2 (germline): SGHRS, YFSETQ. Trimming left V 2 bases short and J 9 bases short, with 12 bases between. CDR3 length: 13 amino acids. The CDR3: CASSLQGGTEQFF. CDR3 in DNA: TGCGCCAGCAGCTTACAGGGGGGGACTGAGCAGTTCTTC.

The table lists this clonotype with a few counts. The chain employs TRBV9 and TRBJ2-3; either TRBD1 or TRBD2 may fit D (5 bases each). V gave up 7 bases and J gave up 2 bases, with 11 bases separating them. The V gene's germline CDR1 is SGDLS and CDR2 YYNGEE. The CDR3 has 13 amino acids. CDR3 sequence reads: CASHGAVTDTQYF. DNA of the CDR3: TGTGCCAGCCACGGGGCAGTCACAGATACGCAGTATTTT. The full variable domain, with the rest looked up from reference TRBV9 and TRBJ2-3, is DSGVTQTPKHLITATGQRVTLRCSPRSGDLSVYWYQQSLDQGLQFLIQYYNGEERAKGNILERFSAQQFPDLHSELNLSSLELGDSALYFCASHGAVTDTQYFGPGTRLTVL.

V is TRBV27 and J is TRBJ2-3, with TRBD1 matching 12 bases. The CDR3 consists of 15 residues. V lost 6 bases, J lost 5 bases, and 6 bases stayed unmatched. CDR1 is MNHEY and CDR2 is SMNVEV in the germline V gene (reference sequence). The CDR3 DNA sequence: TGTGCCAGCAGGGGGACAGGGGGCGGTCAAGATACGCAGTATTTT. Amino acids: CASRGTGGGQDTQYF.

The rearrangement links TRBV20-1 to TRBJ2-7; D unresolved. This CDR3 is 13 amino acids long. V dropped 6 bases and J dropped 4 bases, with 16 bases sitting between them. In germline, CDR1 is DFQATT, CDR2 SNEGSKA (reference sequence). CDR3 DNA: TGCAGTGCCCAAGGACGTTTGAGTTACGAGCAGTACGTC. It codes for CSAQGRLSYEQYV.

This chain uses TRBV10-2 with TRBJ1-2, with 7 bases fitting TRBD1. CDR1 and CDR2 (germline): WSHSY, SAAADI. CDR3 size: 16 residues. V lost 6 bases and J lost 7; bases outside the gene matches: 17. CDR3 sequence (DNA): TGCGCCAGCAGCGAGCGCGCAGAGACAGGGAGTTTTGGCTACACCTTC. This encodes CASSERAETGSFGYTF.

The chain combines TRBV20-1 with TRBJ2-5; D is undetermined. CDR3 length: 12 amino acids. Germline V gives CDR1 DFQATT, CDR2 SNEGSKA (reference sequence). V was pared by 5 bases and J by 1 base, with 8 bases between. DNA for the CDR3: TGCAGTGCTGTGACATTCCAAGAGACCCAGTACTTC. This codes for CSAVTFQETQYF.

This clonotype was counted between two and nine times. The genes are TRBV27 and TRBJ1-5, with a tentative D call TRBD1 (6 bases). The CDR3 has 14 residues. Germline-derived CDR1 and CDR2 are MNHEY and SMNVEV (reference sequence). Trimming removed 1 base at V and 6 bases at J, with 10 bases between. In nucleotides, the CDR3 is TGTGCCAGCAGTTTATGGGGGCTAGGTCAGCCCCAGCATTTT. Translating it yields CASSLWGLGQPQHF.

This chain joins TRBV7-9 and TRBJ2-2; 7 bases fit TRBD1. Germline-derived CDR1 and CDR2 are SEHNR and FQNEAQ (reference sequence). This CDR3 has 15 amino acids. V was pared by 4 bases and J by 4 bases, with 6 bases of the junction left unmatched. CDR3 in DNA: TGTGCCAGCAGCTACAGACAGGGAGTCACCGGGGAGCTGTTTTTT. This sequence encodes CASSYRQGVTGELFF.

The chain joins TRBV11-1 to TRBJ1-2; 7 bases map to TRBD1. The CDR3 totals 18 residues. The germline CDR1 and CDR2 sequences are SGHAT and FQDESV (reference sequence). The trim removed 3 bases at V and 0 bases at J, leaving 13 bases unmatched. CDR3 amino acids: CASSFGWGTASANYGYTF. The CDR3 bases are TGTGCCAGCAGCTTTGGTTGGGGGACAGCCTCTGCTAACTATGGCTACACCTTC.

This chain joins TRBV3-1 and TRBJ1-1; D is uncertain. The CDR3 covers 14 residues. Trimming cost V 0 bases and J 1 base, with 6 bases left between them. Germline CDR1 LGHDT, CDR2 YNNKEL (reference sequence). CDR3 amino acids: CASSQDKANTEAFF. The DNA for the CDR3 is TGTGCCAGCAGCCAAGATAAAGCGAACACTGAAGCTTTCTTT.

Written as DNA, the CDR3 is TGTGCCAGCAGCCACAGCCCCGGACAGGGGATGGAGACCCAGTACTTC. It translates to CASSHSPGQGMETQYF. V is TRBV4-2 and J is TRBJ2-5, with 9 nucleotides matching TRBD1. The CDR3 runs 16 residues. Unmatched junction bases numbered 10, after V lost 3 bases and J lost 5 bases. Germline CDR1 LGHNA, CDR2 YNFKEQ.

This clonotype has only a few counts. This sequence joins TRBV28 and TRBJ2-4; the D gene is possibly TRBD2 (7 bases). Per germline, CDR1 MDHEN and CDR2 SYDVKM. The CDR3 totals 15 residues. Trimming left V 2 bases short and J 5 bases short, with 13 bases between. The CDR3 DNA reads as TGTGCCAGCAGTTTACGAGGGGGGAGGGAAAACATTCAGTACTTC. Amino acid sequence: CASSLRGGRENIQYF.

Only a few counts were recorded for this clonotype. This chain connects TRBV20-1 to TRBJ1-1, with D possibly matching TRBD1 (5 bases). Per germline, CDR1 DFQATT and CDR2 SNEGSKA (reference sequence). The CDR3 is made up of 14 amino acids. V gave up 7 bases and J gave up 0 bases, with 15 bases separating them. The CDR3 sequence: CSVIHGGLNTEAFF. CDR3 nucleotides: TGCAGTGTCATACATGGGGGTCTGAACACTGAAGCTTTCTTT.

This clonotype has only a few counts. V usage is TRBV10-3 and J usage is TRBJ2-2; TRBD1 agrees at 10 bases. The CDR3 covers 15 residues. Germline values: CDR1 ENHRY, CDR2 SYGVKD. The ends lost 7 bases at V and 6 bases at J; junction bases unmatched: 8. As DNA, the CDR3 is TGTGCCATCACTTCGACAGGGGGCGCAGCCGGGGAGCTGTTTTTT. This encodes CAITSTGGAAGELFF.

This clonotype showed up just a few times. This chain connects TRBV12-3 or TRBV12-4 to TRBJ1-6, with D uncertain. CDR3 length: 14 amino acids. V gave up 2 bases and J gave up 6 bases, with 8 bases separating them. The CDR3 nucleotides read TGTGCCAGCAGTTTAACCTCAGCTAATTCACCCCTCCACTTT. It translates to CASSLTSANSPLHF.